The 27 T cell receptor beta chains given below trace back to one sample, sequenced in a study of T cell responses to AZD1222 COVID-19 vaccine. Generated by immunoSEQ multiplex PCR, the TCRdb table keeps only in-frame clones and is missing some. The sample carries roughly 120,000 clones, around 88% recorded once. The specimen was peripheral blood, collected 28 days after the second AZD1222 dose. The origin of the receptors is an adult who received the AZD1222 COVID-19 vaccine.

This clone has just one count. CDR3 region: CASSPPFPTDTQYF. In DNA form, the CDR3 reads TGTGCCAGTTCACCTCCCTTCCCTACAGATACGCAGTATTTT. This rearrangement joins TRBV19 to TRBJ2-3, with D hard to call. V lost 8 bases, J lost 3 bases, and 15 bases lay in between. Germline CDR1 is LNHDA and CDR2 is SQIVND (reference sequence). The CDR3 extends over 14 amino acids.

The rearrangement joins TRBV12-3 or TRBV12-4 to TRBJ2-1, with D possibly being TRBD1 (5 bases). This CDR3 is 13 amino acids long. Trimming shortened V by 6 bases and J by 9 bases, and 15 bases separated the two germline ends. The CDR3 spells CASRGYQGGEQFF. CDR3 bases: TGTGCCAGCAGGGGGTACCAGGGCGGTGAGCAGTTCTTC.

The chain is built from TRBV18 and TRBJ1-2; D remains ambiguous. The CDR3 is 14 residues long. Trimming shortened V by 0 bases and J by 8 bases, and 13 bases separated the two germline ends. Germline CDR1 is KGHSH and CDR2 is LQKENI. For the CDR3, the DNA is TGTGCCAGCTCACCACCGATAGGGTTGATCGGCTACACCTTC. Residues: CASSPPIGLIGYTF.

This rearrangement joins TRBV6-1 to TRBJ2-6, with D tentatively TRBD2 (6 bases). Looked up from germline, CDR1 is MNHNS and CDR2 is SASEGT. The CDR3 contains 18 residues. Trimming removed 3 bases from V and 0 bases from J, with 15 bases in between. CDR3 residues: CASSDGRGKSSGANVLTF. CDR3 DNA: TGTGCCAGCAGTGACGGGAGAGGTAAAAGCTCTGGGGCCAACGTCCTGACTTTC.

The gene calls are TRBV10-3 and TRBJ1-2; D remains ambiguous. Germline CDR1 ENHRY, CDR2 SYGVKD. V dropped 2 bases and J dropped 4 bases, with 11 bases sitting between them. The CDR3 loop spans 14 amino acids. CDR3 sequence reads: CAISENSLGYGYTF. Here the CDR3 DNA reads TGTGCCATCAGTGAGAACAGTCTCGGCTATGGCTACACCTTC.

DNA of the CDR3: TGTGCCAGCAGTTTACACGGAACCTACGAGCAGTACTTC. It encodes CASSLHGTYEQYF. The rearrangement uses TRBV12-3 or TRBV12-4 and TRBJ2-7; no clear D gene. The CDR3 contains 13 residues. Trimming removed 2 bases from V and 2 bases from J, with 7 bases in between.

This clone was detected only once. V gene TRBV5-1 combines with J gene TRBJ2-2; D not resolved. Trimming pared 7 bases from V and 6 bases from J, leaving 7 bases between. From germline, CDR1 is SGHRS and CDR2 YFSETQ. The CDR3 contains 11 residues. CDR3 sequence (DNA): TGCGCCAGCGGCCGTTCCGGGGAGCTGTTTTTT. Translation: CASGRSGELFF.

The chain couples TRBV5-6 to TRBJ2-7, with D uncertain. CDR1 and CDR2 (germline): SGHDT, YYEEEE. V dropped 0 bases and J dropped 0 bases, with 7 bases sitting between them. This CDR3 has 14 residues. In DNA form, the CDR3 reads TGTGCCAGCAGCTTGGGCAGAAACTCCTACGAGCAGTACTTC. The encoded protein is CASSLGRNSYEQYF.

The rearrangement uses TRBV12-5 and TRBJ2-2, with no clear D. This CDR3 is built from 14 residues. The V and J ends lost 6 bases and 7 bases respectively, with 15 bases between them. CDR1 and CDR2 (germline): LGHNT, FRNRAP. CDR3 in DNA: TGTGCTAGTGGCCTAAGTTCCCTCGGCGGGGAGCTGTTTTTT. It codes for CASGLSSLGGELFF. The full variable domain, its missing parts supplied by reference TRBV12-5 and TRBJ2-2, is DARVTQTPRHKVTEMGQEVTMRCQPILGHNTVFWYRQTMMQGLELLAYFRNRAPLDDSGMPKDRFSAEMPDATLATLKIQPSEPRDSAVYFCASGLSSLGGELFFGEGSRLTVL.

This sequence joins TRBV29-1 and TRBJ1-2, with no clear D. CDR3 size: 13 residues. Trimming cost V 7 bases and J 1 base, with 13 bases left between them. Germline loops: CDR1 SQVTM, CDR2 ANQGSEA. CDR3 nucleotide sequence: TGCAGCGCTAAGGGCGGAAATAACTATGGCTACACCTTC. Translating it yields CSAKGGNNYGYTF.

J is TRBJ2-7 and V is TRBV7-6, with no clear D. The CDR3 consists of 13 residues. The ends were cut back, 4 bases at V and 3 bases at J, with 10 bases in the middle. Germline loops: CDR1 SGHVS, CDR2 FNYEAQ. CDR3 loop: CASSYSRVYEQYF. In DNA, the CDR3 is TGTGCCAGCAGCTATAGTAGGGTCTACGAGCAGTACTTC.

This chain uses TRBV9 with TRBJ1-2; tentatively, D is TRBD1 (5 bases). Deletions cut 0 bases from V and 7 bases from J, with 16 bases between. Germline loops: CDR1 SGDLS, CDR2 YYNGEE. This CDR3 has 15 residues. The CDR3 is CASSVVGGGAGGYTF. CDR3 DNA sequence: TGTGCCAGCAGCGTAGTAGGTGGAGGGGCGGGTGGCTACACCTTC.

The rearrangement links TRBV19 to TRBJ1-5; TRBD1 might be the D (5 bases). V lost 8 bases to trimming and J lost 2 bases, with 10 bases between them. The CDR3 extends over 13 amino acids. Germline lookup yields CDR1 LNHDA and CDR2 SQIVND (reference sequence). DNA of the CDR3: TGTGCCAGTGGAGTGGGGGGCAATCAGCCCCAGCATTTT. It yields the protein CASGVGGNQPQHF.

The DNA of the CDR3 is TGTGCCAGCTCACCAGGAACGCAGAACACTGAAGCTTTCTTT. Residues: CASSPGTQNTEAFF. The genes are TRBV18 and TRBJ1-1; D gene unclear. Germline V gene sequence: CDR1 KGHSH, CDR2 LQKENI. V lost 2 bases to trimming and J lost 1 base, with 8 bases between them. This CDR3 spans 14 amino acids.

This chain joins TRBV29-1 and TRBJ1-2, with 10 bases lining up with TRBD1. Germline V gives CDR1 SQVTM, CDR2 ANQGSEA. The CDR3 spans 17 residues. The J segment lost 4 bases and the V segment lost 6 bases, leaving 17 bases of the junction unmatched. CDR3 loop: CSVGATSGTGAIYGYTF. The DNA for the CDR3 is TGCAGCGTCGGCGCTACTTCCGGGACAGGGGCGATCTATGGCTACACCTTC. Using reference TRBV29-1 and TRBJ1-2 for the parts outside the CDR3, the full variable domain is SAVISQKPSRDICQRGTSLTIQCQVDSQVTMMFWYRQQPGQSLTLIATANQGSEATYESGFVIDKFPISRPNLTFSTLTVSNMSPEDSSIYLCSVGATSGTGAIYGYTFGSGTRLTVV.

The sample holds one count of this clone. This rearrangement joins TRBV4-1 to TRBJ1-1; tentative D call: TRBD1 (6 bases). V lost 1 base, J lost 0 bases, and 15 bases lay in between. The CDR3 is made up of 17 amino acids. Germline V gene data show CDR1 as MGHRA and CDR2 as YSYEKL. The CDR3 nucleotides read TGCGCCAGCAGCCAAGCCCTACAGGGTCCGTTGAACACTGAAGCTTTCTTT. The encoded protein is CASSQALQGPLNTEAFF.

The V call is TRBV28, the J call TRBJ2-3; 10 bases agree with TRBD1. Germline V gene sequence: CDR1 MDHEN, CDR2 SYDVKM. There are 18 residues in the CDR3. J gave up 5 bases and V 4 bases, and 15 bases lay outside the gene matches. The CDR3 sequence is CASSYLIPDRGQGDTQYF. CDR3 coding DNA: TGTGCCAGCAGTTACCTTATACCCGACAGGGGGCAGGGAGATACGCAGTATTTT. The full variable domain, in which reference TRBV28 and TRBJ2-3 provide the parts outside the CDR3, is DVKVTQSSRYLVKRTGEKVFLECVQDMDHENMFWYRQDPGLGLRLIYFSYDVKMKEKGDIPEGYSVSREKKERFSLILESASTNQTSMYLCASSYLIPDRGQGDTQYFGPGTRLTVL.

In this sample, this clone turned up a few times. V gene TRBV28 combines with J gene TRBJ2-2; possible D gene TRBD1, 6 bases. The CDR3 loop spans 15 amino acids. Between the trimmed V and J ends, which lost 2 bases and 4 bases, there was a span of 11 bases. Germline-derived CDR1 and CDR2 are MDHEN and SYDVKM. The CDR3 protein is CASSLGGPGTGELFF. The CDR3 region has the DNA TGTGCCAGCAGTTTAGGGGGCCCGGGCACCGGGGAGCTGTTTTTT.

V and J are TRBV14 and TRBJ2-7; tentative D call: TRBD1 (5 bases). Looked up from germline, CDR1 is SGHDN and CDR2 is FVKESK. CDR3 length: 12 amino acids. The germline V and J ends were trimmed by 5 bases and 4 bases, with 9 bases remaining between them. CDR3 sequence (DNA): TGTGCCAGCAGCGCACAGGCATACGAGCAGTACTTC. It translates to CASSAQAYEQYF. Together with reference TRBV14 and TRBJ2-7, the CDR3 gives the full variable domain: EAGVTQFPSHSVIEKGQTVTLRCDPISGHDNLYWYRRVMGKEIKFLLHFVKESKQDESGMPNNRFLAERTGGTYSTLKVQPAELEDSGVYFCASSAQAYEQYFGPGTRLTVT.

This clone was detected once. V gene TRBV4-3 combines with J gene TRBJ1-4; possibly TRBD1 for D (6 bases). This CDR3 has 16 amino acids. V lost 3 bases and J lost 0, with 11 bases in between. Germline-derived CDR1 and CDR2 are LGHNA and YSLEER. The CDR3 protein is CASSQLRGSTNEKLFF. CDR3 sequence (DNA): TGCGCCAGCAGCCAGCTCAGGGGTTCAACTAATGAAAAACTGTTTTTT.

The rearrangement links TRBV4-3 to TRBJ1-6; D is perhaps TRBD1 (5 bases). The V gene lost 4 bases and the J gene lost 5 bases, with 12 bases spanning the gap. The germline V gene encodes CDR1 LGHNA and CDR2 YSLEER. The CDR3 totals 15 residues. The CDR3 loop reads CASSPGTFNNSPLHF. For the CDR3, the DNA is TGCGCCAGCAGCCCTGGGACCTTCAATAATTCACCCCTCCACTTT.

The CDR3 DNA follows: TGCAGCGTTGAAGCTGGAGTTGAAGCTTTCTTT. Amino acid sequence: CSVEAGVEAFF. V usage is TRBV29-1 and J usage is TRBJ1-1, with D hard to call. The germline V gene has CDR1 SQVTM and CDR2 ANQGSEA. With 1 base removed from V and 7 bases from J, the gap between germline ends came to 7 bases. The CDR3 loop spans 11 amino acids. Full variable domain (outside the CDR3, taken from reference TRBV29-1 and TRBJ1-1): SAVISQKPSRDICQRGTSLTIQCQVDSQVTMMFWYRQQPGQSLTLIATANQGSEATYESGFVIDKFPISRPNLTFSTLTVSNMSPEDSSIYLCSVEAGVEAFFGQGTRLTVV.

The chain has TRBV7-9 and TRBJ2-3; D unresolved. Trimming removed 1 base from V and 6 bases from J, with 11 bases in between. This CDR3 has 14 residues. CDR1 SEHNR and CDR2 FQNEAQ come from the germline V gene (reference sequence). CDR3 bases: TGTGCCAGCAGCTTAGGCAGGTCGGTCGATACGCAGTATTTT. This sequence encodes CASSLGRSVDTQYF.

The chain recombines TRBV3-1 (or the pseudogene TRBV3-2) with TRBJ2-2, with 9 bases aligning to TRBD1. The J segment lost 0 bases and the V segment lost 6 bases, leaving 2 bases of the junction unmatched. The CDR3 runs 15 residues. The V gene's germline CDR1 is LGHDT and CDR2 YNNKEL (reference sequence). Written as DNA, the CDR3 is TGTGCCAGCAGGCGACAGGGGGCGAACACCGGGGAGCTGTTTTTT. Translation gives CASRRQGANTGELFF.

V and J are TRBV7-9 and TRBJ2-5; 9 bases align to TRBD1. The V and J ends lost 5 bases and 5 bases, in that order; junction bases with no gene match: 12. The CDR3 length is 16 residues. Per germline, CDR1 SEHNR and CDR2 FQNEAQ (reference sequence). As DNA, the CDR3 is TGTGCCAGCAGCCCAACCCCCGGGACAGGGCAGGAGACCCAGTACTTC. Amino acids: CASSPTPGTGQETQYF.

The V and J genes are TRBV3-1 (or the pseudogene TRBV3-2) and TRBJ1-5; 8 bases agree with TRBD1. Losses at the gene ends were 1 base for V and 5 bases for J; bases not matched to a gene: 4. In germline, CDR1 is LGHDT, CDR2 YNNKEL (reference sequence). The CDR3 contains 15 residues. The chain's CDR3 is CASSQGTGIDQPQHF. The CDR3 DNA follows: TGTGCCAGCAGCCAAGGGACAGGGATTGATCAGCCCCAGCATTTT.

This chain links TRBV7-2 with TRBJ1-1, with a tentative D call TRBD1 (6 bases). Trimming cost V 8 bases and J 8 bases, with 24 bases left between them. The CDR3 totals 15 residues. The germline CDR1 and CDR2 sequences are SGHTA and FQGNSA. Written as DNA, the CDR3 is TGTGCCAGCGGACGAGGGGGGACGGCCCTCCGCGAAGCTTTCTTT. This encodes CASGRGGTALREAFF.